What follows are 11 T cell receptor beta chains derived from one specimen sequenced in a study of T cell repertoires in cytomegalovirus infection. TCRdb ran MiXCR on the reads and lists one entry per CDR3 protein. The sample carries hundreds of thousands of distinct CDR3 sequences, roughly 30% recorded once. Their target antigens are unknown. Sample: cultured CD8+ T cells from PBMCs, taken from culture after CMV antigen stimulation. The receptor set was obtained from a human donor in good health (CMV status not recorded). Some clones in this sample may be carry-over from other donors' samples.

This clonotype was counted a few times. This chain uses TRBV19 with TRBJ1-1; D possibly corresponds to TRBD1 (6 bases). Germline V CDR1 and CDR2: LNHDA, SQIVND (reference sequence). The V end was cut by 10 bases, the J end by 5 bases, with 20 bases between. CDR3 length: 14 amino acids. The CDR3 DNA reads TGTGCCATCAGGGGAGGGGAAAGAAGGACTGAAGCTTTCTTT. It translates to CAIRGGERRTEAFF.

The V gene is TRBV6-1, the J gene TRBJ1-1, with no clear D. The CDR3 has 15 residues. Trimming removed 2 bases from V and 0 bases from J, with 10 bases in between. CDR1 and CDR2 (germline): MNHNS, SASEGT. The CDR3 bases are TGTGCCAGCAGTGAACACCCAGGAATGAACACTGAAGCTTTCTTT. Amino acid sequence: CASSEHPGMNTEAFF.

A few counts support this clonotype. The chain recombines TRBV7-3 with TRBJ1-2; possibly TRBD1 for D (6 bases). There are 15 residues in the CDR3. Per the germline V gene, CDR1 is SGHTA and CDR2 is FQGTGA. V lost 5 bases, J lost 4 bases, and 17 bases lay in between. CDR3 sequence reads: CASSPDGQGLYGYTF. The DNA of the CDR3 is TGTGCCAGCAGCCCCGACGGGCAGGGGCTCTATGGCTACACCTTC.

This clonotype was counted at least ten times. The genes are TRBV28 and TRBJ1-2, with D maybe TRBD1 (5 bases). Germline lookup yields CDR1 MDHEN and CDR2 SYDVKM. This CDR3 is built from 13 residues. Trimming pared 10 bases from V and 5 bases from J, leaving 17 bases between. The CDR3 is CAIGDVLGYGYTF. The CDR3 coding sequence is TGTGCCATCGGGGACGTGCTAGGTTATGGCTACACCTTC.

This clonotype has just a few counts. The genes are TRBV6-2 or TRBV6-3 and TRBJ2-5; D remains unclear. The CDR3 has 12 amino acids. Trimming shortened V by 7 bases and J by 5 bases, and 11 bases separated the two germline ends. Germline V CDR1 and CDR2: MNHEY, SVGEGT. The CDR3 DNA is TGTGCCAGCACAGACACCATGGAGACCCAGTACTTC. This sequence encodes CASTDTMETQYF.

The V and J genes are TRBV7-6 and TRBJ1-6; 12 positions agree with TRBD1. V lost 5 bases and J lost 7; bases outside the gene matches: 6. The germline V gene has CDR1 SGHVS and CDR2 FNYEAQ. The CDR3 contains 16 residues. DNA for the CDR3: TGTGCCAGCAGCCATATGGGACAGGGGGCAAATTCACCCCTCCACTTT. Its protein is CASSHMGQGANSPLHF.

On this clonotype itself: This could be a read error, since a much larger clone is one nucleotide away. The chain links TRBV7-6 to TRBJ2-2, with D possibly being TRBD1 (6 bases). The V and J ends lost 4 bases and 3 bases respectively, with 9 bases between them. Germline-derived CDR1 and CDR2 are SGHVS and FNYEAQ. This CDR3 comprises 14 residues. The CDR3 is CASSSYRDTGELFF. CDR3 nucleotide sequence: TGTGCCAGCAGCTCGTACAGGGACACCGGGGAGCTGTTTTTT.

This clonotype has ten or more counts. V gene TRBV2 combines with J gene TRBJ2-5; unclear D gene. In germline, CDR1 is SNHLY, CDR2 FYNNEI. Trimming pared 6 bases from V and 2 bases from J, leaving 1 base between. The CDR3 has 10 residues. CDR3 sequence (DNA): TGTGCCAGCAGACAAGAGACCCAGTACTTC. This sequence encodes CASRQETQYF.

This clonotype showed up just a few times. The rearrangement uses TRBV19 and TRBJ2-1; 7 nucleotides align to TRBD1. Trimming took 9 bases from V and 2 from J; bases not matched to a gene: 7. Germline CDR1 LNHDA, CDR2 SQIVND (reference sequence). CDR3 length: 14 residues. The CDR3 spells CASAHGTAYNEQFF. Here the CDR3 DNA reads TGTGCCAGCGCACACGGGACAGCCTACAATGAGCAGTTCTTC.

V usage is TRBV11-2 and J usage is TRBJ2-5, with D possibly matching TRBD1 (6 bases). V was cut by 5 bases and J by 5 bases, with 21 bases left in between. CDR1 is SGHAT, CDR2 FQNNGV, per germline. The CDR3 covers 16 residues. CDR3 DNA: TGTGCCAGCAGCCCGATTGGGCAGGGGCTTGGGGAGACCCAGTACTTC. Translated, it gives CASSPIGQGLGETQYF.

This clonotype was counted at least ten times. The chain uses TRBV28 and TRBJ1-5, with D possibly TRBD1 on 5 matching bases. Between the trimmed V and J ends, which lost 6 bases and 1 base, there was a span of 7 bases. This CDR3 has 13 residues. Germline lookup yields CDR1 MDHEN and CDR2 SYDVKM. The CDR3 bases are TGTGCCAGCAGGGGGCTGAGCAATCAGCCCCAGCATTTT. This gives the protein CASRGLSNQPQHF.